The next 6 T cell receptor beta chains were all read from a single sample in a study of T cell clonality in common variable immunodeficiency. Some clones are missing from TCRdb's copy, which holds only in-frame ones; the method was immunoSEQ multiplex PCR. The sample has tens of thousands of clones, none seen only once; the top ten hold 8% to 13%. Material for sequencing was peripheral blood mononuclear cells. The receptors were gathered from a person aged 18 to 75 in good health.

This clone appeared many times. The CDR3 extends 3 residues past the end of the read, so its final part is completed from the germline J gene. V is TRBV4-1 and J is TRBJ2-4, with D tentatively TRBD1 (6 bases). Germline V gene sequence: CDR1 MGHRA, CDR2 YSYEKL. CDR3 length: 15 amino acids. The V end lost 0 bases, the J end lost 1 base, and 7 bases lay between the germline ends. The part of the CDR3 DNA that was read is TGCGCCAGCAGCCAAGATACAGGGGCCAAAAACATT. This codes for CASSQDTGAKNI. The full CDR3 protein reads CASSQDTGAKNIQYF.

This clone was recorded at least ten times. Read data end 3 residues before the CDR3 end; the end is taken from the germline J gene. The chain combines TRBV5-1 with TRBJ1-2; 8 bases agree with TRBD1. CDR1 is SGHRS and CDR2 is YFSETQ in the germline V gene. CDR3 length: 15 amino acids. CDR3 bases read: TGCGCCAGCAGCTTGAGAAGGCAGGGGGCCGGGGGC. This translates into CASSLRRQGAGG. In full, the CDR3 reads CASSLRRQGAGGYTF.

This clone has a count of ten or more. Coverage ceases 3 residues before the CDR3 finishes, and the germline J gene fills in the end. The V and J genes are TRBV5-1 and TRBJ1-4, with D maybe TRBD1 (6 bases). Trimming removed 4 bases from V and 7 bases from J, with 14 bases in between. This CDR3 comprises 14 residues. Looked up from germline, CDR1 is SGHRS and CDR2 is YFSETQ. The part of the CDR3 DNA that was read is TGCGCCAGCAGCCACGGAACAGGGTTTGAAAAA. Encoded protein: CASSHGTGFEK. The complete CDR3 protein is CASSHGTGFEKLFF.

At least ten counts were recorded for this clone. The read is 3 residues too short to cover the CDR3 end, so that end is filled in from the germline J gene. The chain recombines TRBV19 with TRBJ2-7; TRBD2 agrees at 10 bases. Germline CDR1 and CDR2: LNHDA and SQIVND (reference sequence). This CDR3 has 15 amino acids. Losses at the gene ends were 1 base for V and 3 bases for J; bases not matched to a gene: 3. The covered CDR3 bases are TGTGCCAGTAGTATAGTAGCGGGAGGACTCTACGAG. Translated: CASSIVAGGLYE. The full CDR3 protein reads CASSIVAGGLYEQYF.

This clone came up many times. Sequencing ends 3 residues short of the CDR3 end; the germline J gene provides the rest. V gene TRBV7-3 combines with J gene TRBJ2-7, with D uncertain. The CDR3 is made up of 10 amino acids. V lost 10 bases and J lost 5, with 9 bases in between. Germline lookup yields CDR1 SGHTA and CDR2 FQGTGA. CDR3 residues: CATTSDEQYF. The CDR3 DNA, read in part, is TGTGCCACCACGAGCGACGAG.

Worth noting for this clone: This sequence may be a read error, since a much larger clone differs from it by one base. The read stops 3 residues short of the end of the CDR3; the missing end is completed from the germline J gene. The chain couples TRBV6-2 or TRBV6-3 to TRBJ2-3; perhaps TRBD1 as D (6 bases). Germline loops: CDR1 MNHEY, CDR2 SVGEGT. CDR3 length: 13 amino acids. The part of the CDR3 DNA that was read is TGTGCCAGCAGCAACAGGGTTGATCAGCCG. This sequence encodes CASSNRVDQP. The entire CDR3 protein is CASSNRVDQPQYF.